This entry lists 21 T cell receptor beta chains sequenced from one sample in a study of tumor-infiltrating lymphocytes in primary liver carcinoma. The roughly 19-33 mg bulk tissue piece was not sorted before simultaneous RNA and DNA extraction. The researchers produced TCR beta cDNA from approximately 0.45 ug total RNA with a constant-region primer. Libraries covering TCR beta were generated through three nested multiplex PCR rounds (using a slightly modified ARM-PCR). Researchers ran the first two PCR rounds for roughly 11 cycles each with TRBV1-TRBV30 forward primers and a C-beta reverse primer. Each CDR3 protein is one row after TCRdb ran MiXCR on the multiplex PCR reads. The sample includes tens of thousands of distinct CDR3 sequences, under 75% of them seen just once. Sequenced sample: tumor-adjacent normal liver tissue. The origin of the receptors is a man aged 35 to 55 with primary liver carcinoma and hepatitis B virus infection.

The chain combines TRBV11-2 with TRBJ2-6; a weak D match, TRBD1 (5 bases). CDR1 is SGHAT and CDR2 is FQNNGV in the germline V gene. The CDR3 is 20 residues long. The V end lost 1 base, the J end lost 13 bases, and 32 bases lay between the germline ends. The CDR3 nucleotides are TGTGCCAGCAGCTTAGGGGCCCGCACAATAGGGAACTCTGGGGCTAATGTCCTGACTTTC. Translated, it gives CASSLGARTIGNSGANVLTF.

Note on this clonotype: The junction shows a germline mismatch at one end, possibly a read error. This chain joins TRBV6-5 and TRBJ1-1; maybe TRBD1 (5 bases). CDR1 is MNHEY and CDR2 is SVGAGI in the germline V gene. The CDR3 is made up of 15 amino acids. CDR3 amino acids: CTRSYSPTGNTEAFF. In DNA, the CDR3 is TGTACCAGAAGTTACTCGCCAACAGGGAACACTGAAGCTTTCTTT.

This clonotype was observed many times. This chain joins TRBV5-1 and TRBJ2-6, with D possibly matching TRBD1 (6 bases). Germline V gene lookup returns CDR1 SGHRS and CDR2 YFSETQ. Between the trimmed V and J ends, which lost 3 bases and 1 base, there was a span of 11 bases. The CDR3 is 16 residues long. Here the CDR3 reads CASSSQGRSGANVLTF. The CDR3 DNA reads TGCGCCAGCAGCTCCCAGGGGAGATCTGGGGCCAACGTCCTGACTTTC.

This clonotype was seen more than once but under ten times. This may be a read error, as it is one base from a much larger clone. The gene calls are TRBV7-9 and TRBJ1-4, with 8 bases identical to TRBD1. This CDR3 is 16 amino acids long. The trim removed 7 bases at V and 6 bases at J, leaving 13 bases unmatched. CDR1 is SEHNR, CDR2 FQNEAQ, per germline (reference sequence). CDR3 residues: CASNSPSDRVDEKLFF. The CDR3 region has the DNA TGTGCCAGCAACTCCCCCTCGGACAGGGTTGATGAAAAACTGTTTTTT.

As regards this clonotype: The junction shows a germline mismatch at one end, possibly a read error. This chain connects TRBV4-1 to TRBJ1-1, with a weak D call TRBD1 (5 bases). The length of the CDR3 is 12 residues. Per the germline V gene, CDR1 is MGHRA and CDR2 is YSYEKL. The CDR3: CASRGLGTDAFF. DNA for the CDR3: TGCGCAAGCAGAGGGCTGGGGACTGATGCTTTCTTT.

A single count supports this clonotype. As the CDR3 is not closed by the conserved phenylalanine or tryptophan, this likely results from a read error. This chain links TRBV4-3 with TRBJ2-7; D not resolved. The CDR3 covers 15 residues. Germline-derived CDR1 and CDR2 are LGHNA and YSLEER. The CDR3 sequence is CASGQDGSKSYEQYL. The CDR3 region has the DNA TGCGCCAGCGGCCAAGATGGCAGTAAGTCCTACGAGCAGTACTTG.

To note about this clonotype: The CDR3 does not end in the conserved phenylalanine or tryptophan, so this is likely a read error. The V and J genes are TRBV5-6 and TRBJ2-5; D remains ambiguous. Germline values: CDR1 SGHDT, CDR2 YYEEEE. The CDR3 runs to 10 residues. In DNA, the CDR3 is TGTGTCAGCAGCTTGGTCTCCCAGTACTCC. This codes for CVSSLVSQYS.

The rearrangement links TRBV7-9 to TRBJ2-3; 11 positions agree with TRBD2. Trimming took 8 bases from V and 15 from J; bases not matched to a gene: 19. Germline V gives CDR1 SEHNR, CDR2 FQNEAQ (reference sequence). This CDR3 comprises 15 residues. The CDR3 coding sequence is TGTGCCAGCGGGACTAGCGGACCTGGCACAGATATGCAATATTTT. It yields the protein CASGTSGPGTDMQYF.

The rearrangement joins TRBV20-1 to TRBJ2-2; maybe TRBD2 (6 bases). The CDR3 length is 15 residues. Trimming shortened V by 7 bases and J by 5 bases, and 20 bases separated the two germline ends. Germline assignment: CDR1 DFQATT and CDR2 SNEGSKA (reference sequence). The DNA of the CDR3 is TGCAGTGTTAGTCTTTATCCTGGGGGGACCGGGGAGCTGTTTTTT. Protein: CSVSLYPGGTGELFF.

Comment on this clonotype: One end of the junction fails to match germline, which may point to a read error. The V call is TRBV12-3 or TRBV12-4, the J call TRBJ2-7; maybe TRBD2 (5 bases). The CDR3 runs to 14 residues. CDR3 nucleotides: TGTGCCAGCAGTTTGGGGAGTGGGGTTTACGAGCAATACTTC. This sequence encodes CASSLGSGVYEQYF.

The chain uses TRBV6-1 and TRBJ2-7, with unresolved D. Germline V CDR1 and CDR2: MNHNS, SASEGT. The CDR3 is 14 residues long. V lost 5 bases, J lost 2 bases, and 13 bases lay in between. CDR3 in DNA: TGTGCCAGCAGTCTTGGGTCCGGTCCCTACGAGCAGTACTTC. It codes for CASSLGSGPYEQYF.

As to this clonotype: The final CDR3 position lacks the conserved phenylalanine or tryptophan, pointing to a likely read error. The chain has TRBV11-2 and TRBJ2-1, with D possibly matching TRBD1 (5 bases). Germline values: CDR1 SGHAT, CDR2 FQNNGV. There are 14 residues in the CDR3. The CDR3 nucleotides read TGTACCAGCAGCTTAGTTAGACAGAACAATGAGCAGTTCTCC. Translated, it gives CTSSLVRQNNEQFS.

There are a few counts of this clonotype. V is TRBV6-5 and J is TRBJ2-1; 8 nucleotides match TRBD2. The CDR3 totals 14 residues. The germline CDR1 and CDR2 sequences are MNHEY and SVGAGI. Losses at the gene ends were 7 bases for V and 5 bases for J; bases not matched to a gene: 7. The CDR3 DNA sequence: TGTGCCAGCACCACCGGGACTAGGGACAATGAGCAGTTCTTC. Its protein is CASTTGTRDNEQFF.

Concerning this clonotype itself: The junction departs from the called germline gene at one end, perhaps through a read error. The V call is TRBV14, the J call TRBJ2-1, with TRBD1 as a possible D gene (5 bases). The CDR3 length is 15 residues. Germline V gives CDR1 SGHDN, CDR2 FVKESK. CDR3 loop: CTSSRWGTPYNEQFF. CDR3 DNA sequence: TGTACCAGCAGCCGTTGGGGCACCCCCTACAATGAGCAATTCTTC. Complete variable domain (other parts from reference TRBV14 and TRBJ2-1): EAGVTQFPSHSVIEKGQTVTLRCDPISGHDNLYWYRRVMGKEIKFLLHFVKESKQDESGMPNNRFLAERTGGTYSTLKVQPAELEDSGVYFCTSSRWGTPYNEQFFGPGTRLTVL.

As concerns this clonotype: One end of the junction varies from germline; a read error may be responsible. The chain uses TRBV4-3 and TRBJ2-7; 8 bases are a match to TRBD2. This CDR3 is 16 amino acids long. Germline CDR1 reads LGHNA; CDR2 reads YSLEER. The CDR3 sequence is CASSPELAVASYKHYF. CDR3 nucleotides: TGCGCCAGCAGCCCGGAACTAGCGGTCGCATCCTACAAGCACTACTTC.

This sequence joins TRBV4-1 and TRBJ2-7, with 8 bases lining up with TRBD1. J was trimmed by 6 bases and V by 1 base; bases with no gene match: 5. Germline CDR1 is MGHRA and CDR2 is YSYEKL. The CDR3 loop spans 14 amino acids. The CDR3 sequence is CASSQGDRRGEQYF. CDR3 bases: TGCGCCAGCAGCCAAGGGGACAGGAGGGGCGAGCAGTACTTC.

This clonotype has at least ten counts. The rearrangement links TRBV4-1 to TRBJ1-2, with TRBD1 matching 8 bases. Germline V gene sequence: CDR1 MGHRA, CDR2 YSYEKL. V shed 3 bases, J shed 0 bases, and the junction held 6 bases outside the gene matches. This CDR3 contains 16 residues. The CDR3 coding sequence is TGCGCCAGCAGCCAGGGAGGGACAGGATCTAACTATGGCTACACCTTC. Translated: CASSQGGTGSNYGYTF.

With regard to this clonotype: One junction end does not reproduce the germline sequence, and a read error may be involved. The chain employs TRBV6-1 and TRBJ2-2, with D perhaps matching TRBD2 (6 bases). The CDR3 extends over 16 amino acids. The germline CDR1 and CDR2 sequences are MNHNS and SASEGT. Here the CDR3 reads CAGSEVPTSLPGELFF. CDR3 in DNA: TGTGCCGGCAGTGAAGTCCCCACTAGCTTACCAGGGGAGCTGTTTTTT.

As regards this clonotype: The CDR3 does not end in the conserved phenylalanine or tryptophan, so this is likely a read error. The DNA is omitted, as the CDR3 cannot be located on it reliably, and the CDR3 follows TCRdb's listing. The chain employs TRBV5-4 and TRBJ2-5. The CDR3 comprises 12 residues, both ends counted. Per the germline V gene, CDR1 is SGHNT and CDR2 is YYREEE (reference sequence). CDR3 sequence reads: CASSLIQETQYL.

This clonotype was seen repeatedly, ten times or more. CDR3: CASIPGGGLQETQYF. In nucleotides, the CDR3 is TGTGCCAGCATCCCCGGAGGGGGGCTCCAAGAGACCCAGTACTTC. The chain couples TRBV28 to TRBJ2-5; D assignment may be TRBD1 or TRBD2 (6 bases each). The germline V gene encodes CDR1 MDHEN and CDR2 SYDVKM. V was cut by 7 bases and J by 1 base, with 16 bases left in between. The length of the CDR3 is 15 residues.

Comments on this clonotype: One end of the junction varies from germline; a read error may be responsible. This chain's CDR3 is CASSTSDYGCTF. The CDR3 coding sequence is TGTGCCAGCAGCACTTCAGACTATGGCTGCACCTTC. V is TRBV7-8 and J is TRBJ1-2; the D is unclear. The CDR3 loop spans 12 amino acids. The germline V gene encodes CDR1 SGHVS and CDR2 FQNEAQ.